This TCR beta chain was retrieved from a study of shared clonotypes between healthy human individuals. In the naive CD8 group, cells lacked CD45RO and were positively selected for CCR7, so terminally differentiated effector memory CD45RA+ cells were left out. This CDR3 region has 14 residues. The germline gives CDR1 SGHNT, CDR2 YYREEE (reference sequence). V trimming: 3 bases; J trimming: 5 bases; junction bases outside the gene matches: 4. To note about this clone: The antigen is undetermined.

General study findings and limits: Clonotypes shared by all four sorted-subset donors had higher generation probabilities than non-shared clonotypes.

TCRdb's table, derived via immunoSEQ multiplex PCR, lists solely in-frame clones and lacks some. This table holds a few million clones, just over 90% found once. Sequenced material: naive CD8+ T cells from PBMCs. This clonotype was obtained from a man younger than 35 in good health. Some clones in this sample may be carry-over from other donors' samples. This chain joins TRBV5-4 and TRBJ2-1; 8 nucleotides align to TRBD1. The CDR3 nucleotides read TGTGCCAGCAGCTCCGGGACAGGCGACAATGAGCAGTTCTTC. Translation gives CASSSGTGDNEQFF. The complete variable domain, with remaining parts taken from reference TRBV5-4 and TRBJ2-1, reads ETGVTQSPTHLIKTRGQQVTLRCSSQSGHNTVSWYQQALGQGPQFIFQYYREEENGRGNFPPRFSGLQFPNYSSELNVNALELDDSALYLCASSSGTGDNEQFFGPGTRLTVL.